This T cell receptor (beta chain) stems from a study of OX40 agonist ivuxolimab in advanced cancers. Across the study: The patients got ivuxolimab, which is an agonistic anti-OX40 (CD134) antibody. Subjects had a mean age of roughly 57 years, with a range of 23 to 79; 82.7% were male. Overall study results and limits: Among the nonresponders, some also had low normalized T-cell clonal expansion. In general, CD8+ T cells held more expanded clones than CD4+ did, on average.

Using immunoSEQ multiplex PCR, the repertoire was profiled, and TCRdb retains in-frame clones only, with some absent. The sample has tens of thousands of clones, about 91% seen once. CDR1 SGHTA and CDR2 FQGNSA come from the germline V gene. Trimming stripped 3 bases from V and 8 bases from J, with 7 bases between. This CDR3 is built from 12 residues. In regard to this clone: Antigen: not known.

The chain combines TRBV7-2 with TRBJ2-2; the D gene is possibly TRBD1 (5 bases). The sample in question was CD4+ or CD8+ T cells sorted from blood, obtained in a trial of the OX40 agonist ivuxolimab. This clonotype originated in an adult with an advanced solid tumor such as melanoma, head and neck, liver or kidney cancer. Written as DNA, the CDR3 is TGTGCCAGCAGCTTCCAGGGAGGGGAGCTGTTTTTT. Translation gives CASSFQGGELFF.